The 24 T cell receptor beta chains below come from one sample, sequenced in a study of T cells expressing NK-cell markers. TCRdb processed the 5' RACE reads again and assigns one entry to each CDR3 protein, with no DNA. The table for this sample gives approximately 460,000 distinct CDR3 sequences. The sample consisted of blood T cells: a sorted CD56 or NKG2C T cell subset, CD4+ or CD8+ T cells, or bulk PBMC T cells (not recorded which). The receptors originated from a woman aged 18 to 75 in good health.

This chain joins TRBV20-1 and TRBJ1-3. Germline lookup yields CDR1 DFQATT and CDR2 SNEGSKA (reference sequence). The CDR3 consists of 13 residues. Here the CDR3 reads CSARQGYGNTIYF.

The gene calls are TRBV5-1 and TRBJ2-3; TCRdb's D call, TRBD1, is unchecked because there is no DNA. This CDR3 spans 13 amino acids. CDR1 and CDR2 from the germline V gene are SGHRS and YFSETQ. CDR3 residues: CASRGGEEDTQYF.

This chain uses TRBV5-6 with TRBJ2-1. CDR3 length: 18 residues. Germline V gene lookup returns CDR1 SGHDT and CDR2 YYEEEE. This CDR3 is CASSVGLAVKLAYNEQFF.

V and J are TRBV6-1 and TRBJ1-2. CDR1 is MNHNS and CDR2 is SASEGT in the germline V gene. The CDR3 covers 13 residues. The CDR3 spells CASRDGVNYGYTF.

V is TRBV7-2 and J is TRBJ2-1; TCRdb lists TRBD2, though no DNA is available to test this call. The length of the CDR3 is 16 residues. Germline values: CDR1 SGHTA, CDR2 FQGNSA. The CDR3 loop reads CASPPEGLAGYNEQFF.

The CDR3 is CASSIAFRQGQETQYF. The chain employs TRBV19 and TRBJ2-5; absent DNA, TCRdb's TRBD1 call cannot be checked. CDR3 length: 16 residues. CDR1 is LNHDA and CDR2 is SQIVND in the germline V gene (reference sequence). Based on the CDR3 plus reference TRBV19 and TRBJ2-5, the full variable domain is DGGITQSPKYLFRKEGQNVTLSCEQNLNHDAMYWYRQDPGQGLRLIYYSQIVNDFQKGDIAEGYSVSREKKESFPLTVTSAQKNPTAFYLCASSIAFRQGQETQYFGPGTRLLVL.

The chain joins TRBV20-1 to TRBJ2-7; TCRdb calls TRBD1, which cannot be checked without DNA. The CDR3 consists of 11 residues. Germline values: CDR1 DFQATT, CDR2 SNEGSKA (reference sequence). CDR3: CSARDPKEQYF.

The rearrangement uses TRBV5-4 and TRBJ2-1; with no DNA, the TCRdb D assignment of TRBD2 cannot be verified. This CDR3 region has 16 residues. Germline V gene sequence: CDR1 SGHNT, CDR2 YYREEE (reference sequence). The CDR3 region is CASSVNRARSYNEQFF. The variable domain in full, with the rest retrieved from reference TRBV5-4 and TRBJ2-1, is ETGVTQSPTHLIKTRGQQVTLRCSSQSGHNTVSWYQQALGQGPQFIFQYYREEENGRGNFPPRFSGLQFPNYSSELNVNALELDDSALYLCASSVNRARSYNEQFFGPGTRLTVL.

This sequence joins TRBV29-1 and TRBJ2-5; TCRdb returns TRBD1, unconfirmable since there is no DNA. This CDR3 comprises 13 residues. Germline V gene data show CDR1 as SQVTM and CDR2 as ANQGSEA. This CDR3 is CSVATGTLETQYF.

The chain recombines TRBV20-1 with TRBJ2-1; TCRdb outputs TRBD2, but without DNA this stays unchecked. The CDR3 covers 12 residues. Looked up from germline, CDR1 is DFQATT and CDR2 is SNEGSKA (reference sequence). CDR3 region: CSAREGGYEQFF.

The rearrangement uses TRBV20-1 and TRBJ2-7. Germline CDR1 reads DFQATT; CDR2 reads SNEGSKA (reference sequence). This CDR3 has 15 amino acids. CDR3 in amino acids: CSAREGAGSSYEQYF.

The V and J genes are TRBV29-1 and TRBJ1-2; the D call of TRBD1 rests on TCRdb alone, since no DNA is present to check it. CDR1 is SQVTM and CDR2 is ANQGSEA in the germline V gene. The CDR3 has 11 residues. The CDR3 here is CSAGTVYGYTF.

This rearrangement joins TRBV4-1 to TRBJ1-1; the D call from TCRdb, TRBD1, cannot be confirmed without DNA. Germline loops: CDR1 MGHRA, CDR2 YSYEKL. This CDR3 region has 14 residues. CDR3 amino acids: CASSQVGDGTEAFF.

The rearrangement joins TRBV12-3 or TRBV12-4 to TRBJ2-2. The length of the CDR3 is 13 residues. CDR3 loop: CASSLEVSLELFF.

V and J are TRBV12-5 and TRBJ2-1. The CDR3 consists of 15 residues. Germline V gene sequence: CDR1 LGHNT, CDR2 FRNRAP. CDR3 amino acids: CASGYDRGSYNEQFF.

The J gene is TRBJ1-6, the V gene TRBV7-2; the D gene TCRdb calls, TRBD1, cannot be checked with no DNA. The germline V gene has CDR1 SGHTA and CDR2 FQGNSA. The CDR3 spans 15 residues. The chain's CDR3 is CASSLETGGLSALHF.

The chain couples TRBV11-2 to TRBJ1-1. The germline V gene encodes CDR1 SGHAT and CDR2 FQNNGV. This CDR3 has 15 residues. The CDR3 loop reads CASQTWGGTQTEAFF.

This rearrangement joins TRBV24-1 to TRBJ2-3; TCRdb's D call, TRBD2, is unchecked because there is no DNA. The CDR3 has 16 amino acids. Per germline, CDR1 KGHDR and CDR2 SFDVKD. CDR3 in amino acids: CATSEQDYGDTDTQYF.

The CDR3 sequence: CASSTGLYYGYTF. The chain couples TRBV19 to TRBJ1-2; TCRdb reports TRBD1, a call that lacks DNA to check it against. The CDR3 consists of 13 residues. Germline CDR1 LNHDA, CDR2 SQIVND (reference sequence).

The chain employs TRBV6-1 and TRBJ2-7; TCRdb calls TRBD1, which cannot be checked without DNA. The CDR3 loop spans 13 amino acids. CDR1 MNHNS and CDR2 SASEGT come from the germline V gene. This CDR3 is CASHDRGAREQYF.

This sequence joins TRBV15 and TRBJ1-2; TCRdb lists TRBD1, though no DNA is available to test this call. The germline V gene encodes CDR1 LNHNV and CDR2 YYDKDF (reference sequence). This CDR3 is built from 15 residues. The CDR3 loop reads CATSRDGGGTKGYTF.

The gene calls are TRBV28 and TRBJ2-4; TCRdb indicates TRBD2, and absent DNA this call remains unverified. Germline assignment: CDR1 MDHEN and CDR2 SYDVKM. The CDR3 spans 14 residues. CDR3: CASRGTSGIVFQYF.

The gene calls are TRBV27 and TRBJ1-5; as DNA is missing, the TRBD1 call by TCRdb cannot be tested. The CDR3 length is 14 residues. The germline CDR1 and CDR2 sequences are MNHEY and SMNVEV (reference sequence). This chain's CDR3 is CASSLGQTLQPQHF.

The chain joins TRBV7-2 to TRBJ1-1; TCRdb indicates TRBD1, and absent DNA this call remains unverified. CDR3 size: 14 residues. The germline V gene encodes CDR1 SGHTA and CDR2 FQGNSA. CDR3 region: CASSPQGLNTEAFF. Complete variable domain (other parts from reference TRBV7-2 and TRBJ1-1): GAGVSQSPSNKVTEKGKDVELRCDPISGHTALYWYRQSLGQGLEFLIYFQGNSAPDKSGLPSDRFSAERTGGSVSTLTIQRTQQEDSAVYLCASSPQGLNTEAFFGQGTRLTVV.